Following are 21 T cell receptor beta chains from one sample sequenced in a study of T cell responses to AZD1222 COVID-19 vaccine. The protocol was immunoSEQ multiplex PCR, while the TCRdb copy is restricted to in-frame clones and leaves out a portion. The sample yields roughly 150,000 clones, 85% to 95% seen once. This material consisted of peripheral blood, taken 28 days after the second AZD1222 dose. Every receptor here comes from an adult who received the AZD1222 COVID-19 vaccine.

This clone was detected once. The germline gene is not matched at one end of the junction; a read error may be the cause. The chain combines TRBV5-1 with TRBJ2-7, with 8 bases that match TRBD1. Germline CDR1 and CDR2: SGHRS and YFSETQ. The CDR3 has 15 residues. Written as DNA, the CDR3 is TGCGCCAGCAGCTTGGAGGGCAGGGGGCGCTTCGAGCGGTACTTC. It codes for CASSLEGRGRFERYF.

This clone appeared a single time. The CDR3 DNA follows: TGTGCCAGCAGCGTAACTCAGTATTCACCCCTCCACTTT. This sequence encodes CASSVTQYSPLHF. J is TRBJ1-6 and V is TRBV9; no clear D gene. Germline V CDR1 and CDR2: SGDLS, YYNGEE. The CDR3 has 13 amino acids. The V gene lost 1 base and the J gene lost 8 bases, with 7 bases spanning the gap.

This clone is a singleton in its sample. The chain uses TRBV9 and TRBJ1-2; 7 positions agree with TRBD1. Unmatched junction bases numbered 5, after V lost 6 bases and J lost 0 bases. This CDR3 has 14 residues. Germline CDR1 and CDR2: SGDLS and YYNGEE. CDR3 DNA: TGTGCCAGCAATATGGGACAGTCTAACTATGGCTACACCTTC. Its translation: CASNMGQSNYGYTF.

V usage is TRBV12-3 or TRBV12-4 and J usage is TRBJ1-2; possibly TRBD1 for D (5 bases). The CDR3 contains 11 residues. V was pared by 6 bases and J by 5 bases, with 7 bases between. For the CDR3, the DNA is TGTGCCAGCAGGGGGGGGTATGGCTACACCTTC. This translates into CASRGGYGYTF.

This rearrangement joins TRBV12-5 to TRBJ2-3, with 7 bases matching TRBD2. This CDR3 spans 16 amino acids. Germline CDR1 is LGHNT and CDR2 is FRNRAP. Germline trimming cut 5 bases from V and 0 bases from J; bases unmatched to any gene: 8. For the CDR3, the DNA is TGTGCTAGTGGTCCGGGGGGTCGGAGGAGCACAGATACGCAGTATTTT. Amino acid sequence: CASGPGGRRSTDTQYF. The full variable domain, completed using reference TRBV12-5 and TRBJ2-3, is DARVTQTPRHKVTEMGQEVTMRCQPILGHNTVFWYRQTMMQGLELLAYFRNRAPLDDSGMPKDRFSAEMPDATLATLKIQPSEPRDSAVYFCASGPGGRRSTDTQYFGPGTRLTVL.

This sequence joins TRBV5-1 and TRBJ2-6; D uncertain. CDR1 and CDR2 from the germline V gene are SGHRS and YFSETQ. This CDR3 comprises 15 residues. Trimming pared 0 bases from V and 2 bases from J, leaving 6 bases between. CDR3 residues: CASSLDITGANVLTF. As DNA, the CDR3 is TGCGCCAGCAGCTTGGACATAACTGGGGCCAACGTCCTGACTTTC.

The V call is TRBV4-1, the J call TRBJ2-2; no clear D gene. This CDR3 comprises 14 residues. V lost 1 base, J lost 5 bases, and 8 bases lay in between. In germline, CDR1 is MGHRA, CDR2 YSYEKL. The CDR3 protein is CASSQVGGTGELFF. DNA for the CDR3: TGCGCCAGCAGCCAAGTAGGTGGGACCGGGGAGCTGTTTTTT.

The V gene is TRBV5-1, the J gene TRBJ2-3, with D maybe TRBD1 (5 bases). CDR1 and CDR2 from the germline V gene are SGHRS and YFSETQ. This CDR3 has 14 amino acids. V was pared by 1 base and J by 6 bases, with 12 bases between. The CDR3 DNA reads TGCGCCAGCAGCTTGAGTTCAGGGTTGGATACGCAGTATTTT. It yields the protein CASSLSSGLDTQYF.

The genes are TRBV28 and TRBJ2-3; D uncertain. Between the trimmed V and J ends, which lost 2 bases and 4 bases, there was a span of 19 bases. Germline assignment: CDR1 MDHEN and CDR2 SYDVKM. This CDR3 region has 17 residues. CDR3 sequence: CASSLSRSTIKPDTQYF. The CDR3 nucleotides are TGTGCCAGCAGTTTAAGCCGGAGCACCATTAAGCCAGATACGCAGTATTTT.

The chain has TRBV7-6 and TRBJ1-1; 7 bases are shared with TRBD1. The J segment lost 4 bases and the V segment lost 5 bases, leaving 10 bases of the junction unmatched. Germline-derived CDR1 and CDR2 are SGHVS and FNYEAQ. The CDR3 has 15 residues. CDR3 DNA sequence: TGTGCCAGCAGCCCAGGGAGGGGGCGCGCCACTGAAGCTTTCTTT. Amino acid sequence: CASSPGRGRATEAFF.

V and J are TRBV6-1 and TRBJ1-1; D not certain. Germline-derived CDR1 and CDR2 are MNHNS and SASEGT. V was pared by 2 bases and J by 2 bases, with 12 bases between. The CDR3 extends over 15 amino acids. Here the CDR3 DNA reads TGTGCCAGCAGTGAAAGGCGTGGGCAAAACACTGAAGCTTTCTTT. It specifies CASSERRGQNTEAFF.

The chain combines TRBV19 with TRBJ2-2; tentatively, D is TRBD1 (6 bases). Germline V gene sequence: CDR1 LNHDA, CDR2 SQIVND (reference sequence). The CDR3 length is 15 residues. V lost 3 bases to trimming and J lost 5 bases, with 13 bases between them. CDR3 DNA: TGTGCCAGTAGTATGCAGGGGCCGGGGACCGGGGAGCTGTTTTTT. This encodes CASSMQGPGTGELFF.

The chain uses TRBV7-8 and TRBJ2-1, with D tentatively TRBD2 (5 bases). Germline lookup yields CDR1 SGHVS and CDR2 FQNEAQ. V lost 2 bases, J lost 5 bases, and 13 bases lay in between. The CDR3 covers 15 residues. Written as DNA, the CDR3 is TGTGCCAGCAGCTTACGGTCTAGCAGAGACAATGAGCAGTTCTTC. As protein: CASSLRSSRDNEQFF.

The table lists this clone with a count of one. This rearrangement joins TRBV6-6 to TRBJ2-7; D gene ambiguous. CDR1 and CDR2 from the germline V gene are MNHNY and SVGAGI (reference sequence). This CDR3 is built from 15 residues. Trimming took 5 bases from V and 4 from J, leaving 18 bases between them. CDR3 in DNA: TGTGCCAGCAGTCACCCGCCGGGTCCCTTTTACGAGCAGTACTTC. Encoded protein: CASSHPPGPFYEQYF.

The V gene is TRBV18, the J gene TRBJ1-2, with 7 bases that match TRBD1. This CDR3 is 14 amino acids long. Germline-derived CDR1 and CDR2 are KGHSH and LQKENI. The V gene end was trimmed by 3 bases and the J gene end by 6 bases; junction bases not matched to a gene: 7. CDR3 sequence: CASSPKRTGDGYTF. CDR3 nucleotide sequence: TGTGCCAGCTCACCCAAGAGGACAGGAGATGGCTACACCTTC.

The chain is built from TRBV7-9 and TRBJ2-7, with D uncertain. V lost 5 bases and J lost 1, with 21 bases in between. This CDR3 region has 17 residues. CDR1 is SEHNR, CDR2 FQNEAQ, per germline (reference sequence). Here the CDR3 DNA reads TGTGCCAGCAGCCCCCTTCGCTCGGCGTTTGCTTCCTACGAGCAGTACTTC. It encodes CASSPLRSAFASYEQYF.

The V call is TRBV24-1, the J call TRBJ1-5; D is undetermined. The CDR3 has 12 residues. Germline values: CDR1 KGHDR, CDR2 SFDVKD. V dropped 5 bases and J dropped 7 bases, with 8 bases sitting between them. The CDR3 protein is CATSGGSQPQHF. The CDR3 DNA reads as TGTGCCACCAGTGGGGGTTCGCAGCCCCAGCATTTT.

V usage is TRBV28 and J usage is TRBJ2-3, with 14 bases that match TRBD2. The germline V gene has CDR1 MDHEN and CDR2 SYDVKM. This CDR3 has 19 residues. V trimming: 5 bases; J trimming: 0 bases; junction bases outside the gene matches: 10. The CDR3 nucleotides read TGTGCCAGCAGTGGGGATGGACTAGCGGGAGGCCCTAGCACAGATACGCAGTATTTT. Protein sequence: CASSGDGLAGGPSTDTQYF.

This clone came up many times. The chain combines TRBV4-2 with TRBJ2-7; a possible D gene is TRBD2 (6 bases). Between the trimmed V and J ends, which lost 0 bases and 2 bases, there was a span of 14 bases. The germline gives CDR1 LGHNA, CDR2 YNFKEQ. This CDR3 has 16 residues. The CDR3 sequence: CASSQDLGGRAYEQYF. CDR3 nucleotide sequence: TGTGCCAGCAGCCAAGATCTAGGAGGGAGAGCCTACGAGCAGTACTTC.

CDR3 amino acids: CASSGTGGSPLHF. In DNA form, the CDR3 reads TGCGCCAGCAGCGGGACAGGGGGTTCACCCCTCCACTTT. The V call is TRBV10-1, the J call TRBJ1-6, with 11 nucleotides matching TRBD1. The V gene end was trimmed by 6 bases and the J gene end by 9 bases; junction bases not matched to a gene: 1. The CDR3 sequence is 13 residues long. Germline V lookup: CDR1 WNHNN, CDR2 SYGVQD (reference sequence).

This chain connects TRBV7-9 to TRBJ1-6; a possible D gene is TRBD1 (6 bases). The CDR3 has 15 amino acids. Deletions cut 0 bases from V and 9 bases from J, with 12 bases between. Germline loops: CDR1 SEHNR, CDR2 FQNEAQ (reference sequence). The CDR3 region has the DNA TGTGCCAGCAGCTTAGCGGGGCAGGGGTTTTCACCCCTCCACTTT. Encoded protein: CASSLAGQGFSPLHF.